The 8 T cell receptor beta chains in this list originate from one sample, sequenced in a study of blood T cell repertoires in COVID-19. Measured with immunoSEQ multiplex PCR; TCRdb has only the in-frame clones, and not every one. The data show about 190,000 clones, 80% to 90% seen once. Material for sequencing was peripheral blood. The receptors shown here come from a man aged 70 or older with active or convalescent COVID-19.

This chain links TRBV7-6 with TRBJ2-7, with a possible D match to TRBD1 (6 bases). Germline values: CDR1 SGHVS, CDR2 FNYEAQ. V lost 6 bases to trimming and J lost 2 bases, with 20 bases between them. The CDR3 runs to 16 residues. The CDR3 reads CASSPLTTGSAYEQYF. For the CDR3, the DNA is TGTGCCAGCAGTCCCTTGACTACAGGGTCAGCCTACGAGCAGTACTTC.

The rearrangement joins TRBV10-2 to TRBJ2-3, with D possibly TRBD2 on 6 matching bases. V was cut by 5 bases and J by 2 bases, with 17 bases left in between. CDR1 WSHSY and CDR2 SAAADI come from the germline V gene. This CDR3 has 16 residues. CDR3 protein: CASSFWTGEITDTQYF. The CDR3 DNA reads TGCGCCAGCAGTTTTTGGACGGGGGAAATCACAGATACGCAGTATTTT.

The chain joins TRBV4-1 to TRBJ1-2; D is perhaps TRBD1 (6 bases). V was trimmed by 3 bases and J by 7 bases, leaving 18 bases between them. Germline assignment: CDR1 MGHRA and CDR2 YSYEKL. This CDR3 has 15 residues. CDR3 DNA sequence: TGCGCCAGCAGCCAGTCGGGACACCAGCTATCTGGCTACACCTTC. Residues: CASSQSGHQLSGYTF.

The chain links TRBV30 to TRBJ1-1; 7 bases are shared with TRBD1. CDR1 is GTSNPN, CDR2 SVGIG, per germline (reference sequence). J gave up 6 bases and V 4 bases, and 5 bases lay outside the gene matches. The CDR3 has 12 residues. CDR3 protein: CAWTTGAPEAFF. The CDR3 DNA reads as TGTGCCTGGACTACAGGGGCTCCTGAAGCTTTCTTT.

J is TRBJ2-5 and V is TRBV10-3; D uncertain. The CDR3 sequence is 12 residues long. Germline CDR1 reads ENHRY; CDR2 reads SYGVKD. V lost 3 bases, J lost 1 base, and 3 bases lay in between. As DNA, the CDR3 is TGTGCCATCAGTGACCGCCAAGAGACCCAGTACTTC. Translation gives CAISDRQETQYF.

The genes are TRBV18 and TRBJ1-4; D is perhaps TRBD1 (6 bases). Per germline, CDR1 KGHSH and CDR2 LQKENI. The CDR3 loop spans 15 amino acids. Deletions cut 2 bases from V and 4 bases from J, with 11 bases between. CDR3 protein: CASSPLGAVNEKLFF. In nucleotides, the CDR3 is TGTGCCAGCTCACCATTGGGGGCCGTTAATGAAAAACTGTTTTTT.

The rearrangement uses TRBV5-1 and TRBJ2-1; TRBD2 matches at 8 bases. The J segment lost 6 bases and the V segment lost 0 bases, leaving 5 bases of the junction unmatched. There are 15 residues in the CDR3. The germline CDR1 and CDR2 sequences are SGHRS and YFSETQ. The DNA of the CDR3 is TGCGCCAGCAGCTTGGCGAGCGGGGGACGCAATGAGCAGTTCTTC. It translates to CASSLASGGRNEQFF.

This chain uses TRBV7-2 with TRBJ2-5; D is ambiguous. This CDR3 is 13 amino acids long. Germline assignment: CDR1 SGHTA and CDR2 FQGNSA. V dropped 7 bases and J dropped 5 bases, with 14 bases sitting between them. The CDR3 sequence is CASTVSAAETQYF. Here the CDR3 DNA reads TGTGCCAGCACCGTTAGTGCGGCTGAGACCCAGTACTTC.